A selection of T cell receptor beta chains follows, all from one sample in a study of CD8+ T cells in alopecia areata. TCRdb keeps only in-frame clones here, not all; method: immunoSEQ multiplex PCR. The table includes roughly 150,000 clones, 55% detected once. The specimen sequenced was CD4+ T cells sorted from blood. All receptors come from a human donor in good health. CDR3s include the opening cysteine and the closing phenylalanine or tryptophan. A D gene is named only where the DNA matches it firmly. Only some rows state a clone size, as once, few, many or a class for expanded clones.

v_call	clone_size	d_call	j_call	cdr3_aa	cdr3_nt
TRBV29-1	.	TRBD2	TRBJ2-7	CSAGGAGPSYEQYF	TGCAGCGCCGGGGGGGCGGGTCCCTCCTACGAGCAGTACTTC
TRBV2	.	TRBD1	TRBJ2-2	CASSLGQGRKTGELFF	TGTGCCAGCAGCCTGGGACAGGGGAGAAAAACCGGGGAGCTGTTTTTT
TRBV25-1	.	.	TRBJ2-7	CASSEPAALHSYEQYF	TGTGCCAGCAGTGAACCCGCGGCCCTACACTCCTACGAGCAGTACTTC
TRBV5-1	.	TRBD2	TRBJ2-5	CASSLIAGGKETQYF	TGCGCCAGCAGCTTGATAGCGGGGGGAAAGGAGACCCAGTACTTC
TRBV7-8	.	TRBD1	TRBJ2-2	CASSLQGAGGELFF	TGTGCCAGCAGCTTACAGGGGGCGGGCGGGGAGCTGTTTTTT
TRBV28	.	.	TRBJ1-2	CASSLTENYGYTF	TGTGCCAGCAGTTTAACAGAAAACTATGGCTACACCTTC
TRBV29-1	few	.	TRBJ1-3	CSAMDGNTIYF	TGCAGCGCAATGGACGGAAACACCATATATTTT
TRBV29-1	.	.	TRBJ1-4	CSVEDLLWGNEKLFF	TGCAGCGTTGAAGATCTTTTGTGGGGTAATGAAAAACTGTTTTTT
TRBV7-9	.	TRBD2	TRBJ2-1	CASSSVTSGRNVHEQFF	TGTGCCAGCAGCTCCGTGACTAGCGGGAGGAACGTCCATGAGCAGTTCTTC
TRBV5-1	.	.	TRBJ2-7	CASSLAMGGTYEQYF	TGCGCCAGCAGCTTGGCCATGGGGGGTACCTACGAGCAGTACTTC
TRBV19	once	.	TRBJ2-6	CASNEWQGQGGANVLTF	TGTGCCAGTAATGAGTGGCAGGGGCAGGGTGGGGCCAACGTCCTGACTTTC
TRBV29-1	.	TRBD1	TRBJ2-1	CSVATTGSGEQFF	TGCAGCGTTGCCACGACAGGGTCGGGTGAGCAGTTCTTC
TRBV2	few	.	TRBJ2-6	CASSDVTGANVLTF	TGTGCCAGCAGTGATGTTACAGGGGCCAACGTCCTGACTTTC
TRBV5-1	.	.	TRBJ2-6	CASSARASGANVLTF	TGCGCCAGCAGCGCGAGGGCCTCTGGGGCCAACGTCCTGACTTTC
TRBV18	many	.	TRBJ2-7	CASLTPYEQYF	TGTGCCAGCCTCACCCCCTACGAGCAGTACTTC
TRBV7-7	.	.	TRBJ2-5	CASSPRPLSTETQYF	TGTGCCAGCAGCCCTAGGCCTCTTTCTACGGAGACCCAGTACTTC
TRBV29-1	.	.	TRBJ2-2	CSVQGQESTGELFF	TGCAGCGTTCAGGGACAAGAGAGCACCGGGGAGCTGTTTTTT
TRBV9	.	.	TRBJ1-2	CASSVVQPGYTF	TGTGCCAGCAGCGTAGTCCAGCCTGGCTACACCTTC
TRBV4-1	once	TRBD1	TRBJ1-1	CASSQGDRVFF	TGCGCCAGCAGCCAAGGTGACAGGGTTTTCTTT
TRBV4-1	few	TRBD2	TRBJ2-7	CASSLDALAASYEQYF	TGCGCCAGCAGCCTAGACGCACTAGCGGCCTCCTACGAGCAGTACTTC
TRBV7-2	few	TRBD2	TRBJ2-7	CASSSLAGGSYEQYF	TGTGCCAGCAGCTCACTAGCGGGAGGTTCCTACGAGCAGTACTTC
TRBV6-1	.	.	TRBJ1-1	CASSEAHQGITEAFF	TGTGCCAGCAGTGAAGCGCACCAGGGAATCACTGAAGCTTTCTTT
TRBV5-5	.	.	TRBJ1-5	CASSLASNRAQGAQHF	TGTGCCAGCAGCTTGGCCTCAAACAGGGCCCAGGGTGCCCAGCATTTT
TRBV7-9	.	.	TRBJ2-5	CASTTEAETQYF	TGTGCCAGCACCACGGAGGCGGAGACCCAGTACTTC
TRBV27	.	.	TRBJ1-4	CASTGRDEKLFF	TGTGCCAGCACTGGTCGTGATGAAAAACTGTTTTTT
TRBV5-8	few	.	TRBJ2-5	CASSLQYQETQYF	TGTGCCAGCAGCTTACAGTACCAAGAGACCCAGTACTTC
TRBV10-3	few	.	TRBJ2-2	CAISESTGFTGELFF	TGTGCCATCAGTGAGTCGACCGGATTCACCGGGGAGCTGTTTTTT
TRBV15	few	.	TRBJ2-3	CATSPTGTDTQYF	TGTGCCACCAGCCCGACAGGCACAGATACGCAGTATTTT
TRBV30	.	.	TRBJ1-2	CAWSEQGLGYGYTF	TGTGCCTGGAGTGAACAGGGTTTAGGCTATGGCTACACCTTC
TRBV18	.	.	TRBJ2-5	CASSPGQETQYF	TGTGCCAGCTCACCGGGACAAGAGACCCAGTACTTC
TRBV29-1	few	TRBD2	TRBJ2-7	CSGGTRHEQYF	TGCAGCGGGGGGACTAGACACGAGCAGTACTTC
TRBV5-4	.	TRBD2	TRBJ2-3	CASGYSGSGTDTQYF	TGTGCCAGCGGATATAGCGGGAGTGGAACAGATACGCAGTATTTT
TRBV18	many	.	TRBJ2-4	CASSSGVKNIQYF	TGTGCCAGCTCATCCGGGGTTAAAAACATTCAGTACTTC
TRBV6-5	few	TRBD2	TRBJ2-3	CASSLGTSGNTQYF	TGTGCCAGCAGTTTGGGGACTAGCGGGAATACGCAGTATTTT
TRBV5-1	many	.	TRBJ2-7	CASSLNEGREQYF	TGCGCCAGCAGCTTGAATGAGGGCCGCGAGCAGTACTTC
TRBV15	.	TRBD1	TRBJ1-2	CATSRRDRGGYGYTF	TGTGCCACCAGCAGGCGGGACAGGGGAGGCTATGGCTACACCTTC
TRBV5-1	.	.	TRBJ2-2	CASSVQQGAGELFF	TGCGCCAGCAGCGTACAACAGGGAGCCGGGGAGCTGTTTTTT
TRBV7-9	.	TRBD1	TRBJ1-1	CAFSTRQGRTEAFF	TGTGCCTTCTCGACCAGACAGGGGAGAACTGAAGCTTTCTTT
TRBV6-1	.	TRBD2	TRBJ2-3	CASSEVTSGRELGTQYF	TGTGCCAGCAGTGAAGTAACTAGCGGGAGGGAACTGGGTACGCAGTATTTT
TRBV25-1	.	.	TRBJ2-3	CASSDTSGTPSADTQYF	TGTGCCAGCAGCGACACTTCCGGGACTCCGAGCGCAGATACGCAGTATTTT
TRBV19	.	.	TRBJ2-7	CASSQRDEQYF	TGTGCCAGTAGCCAGCGGGACGAGCAGTACTTC
TRBV18	once	.	TRBJ1-1	CASSIQENTEAFF	TGTGCCAGCTCAATCCAGGAGAACACTGAAGCTTTCTTT
TRBV28	.	TRBD1	TRBJ2-5	CASGQGETQYF	TGTGCCAGCGGACAGGGAGAGACCCAGTACTTC
TRBV29-1	few	TRBD1	TRBJ1-3	CSGRDRVSGNTIYF	TGCAGCGGAAGGGACAGGGTGTCTGGAAACACCATATATTTT
TRBV7-9	.	.	TRBJ2-7	CASSGLLNEQYF	TGTGCCAGCAGCGGGCTTCTGAACGAGCAGTACTTC
TRBV19	few	.	TRBJ1-1	CASGAWAMNTEAFF	TGTGCCAGTGGGGCTTGGGCCATGAACACTGAAGCTTTCTTT
TRBV29-1	.	.	TRBJ2-5	CSVEVGETQYF	TGCAGCGTTGAAGTGGGGGAGACCCAGTACTTC
TRBV7-3	.	TRBD2	TRBJ2-1	CASGRASYNEQFF	TGTGCCAGCGGGAGGGCCTCCTACAATGAGCAGTTCTTC
TRBV5-1	.	.	TRBJ2-2	CASSSSGPRSTGELFF	TGCGCCAGCAGCTCATCAGGGCCAAGGAGTACCGGGGAGCTGTTTTTT
TRBV30	.	.	TRBJ1-2	CAWSPNYGYTF	TGTGCCTGGAGTCCTAACTATGGCTACACCTTC
TRBV6-5	few	TRBD1	TRBJ1-5	CATKTGVSNQPQHF	TGTGCCACCAAGACAGGGGTTAGCAATCAGCCCCAGCATTTT